The sequence of this T cell receptor beta chain was determined in a study of neoadjuvant anti-PD-1 for oral cavity cancer. Sequenced by immunoSEQ multiplex PCR; TCRdb stores in-frame clones only, minus some. The table includes 15,000 to 20,000 clones, roughly 70% detected once. Trimming shortened V by 1 base and J by 2 bases, and 3 bases separated the two germline ends. Germline V gene data show CDR1 as MNHNS and CDR2 as SASEGT. The CDR3 contains 13 residues. This clone was counted only a few times. The same CDR3 is also encoded by other DNA sequences in this sample. The V call is TRBV6-1, the J call TRBJ1-3; no clear D. The sequence was collected from a person aged 35 to 85 with oral cavity squamous cell carcinoma. Source: PBMCs, taken before nivolumab (anti-PD-1) treatment. This chain's CDR3 is CASSEGTGNTIYF. Here the CDR3 DNA reads TGTGCCAGCAGTGAAGGAACTGGAAACACCATATATTTT.